The rows below give T cell receptor beta chains drawn from one sample of a study of T cell repertoires in cytomegalovirus infection. TCRdb used MiXCR to reprocess the reads, holding one entry per CDR3 protein. The sample carries 800,000 to 950,000 distinct CDR3 sequences, less than 35% recorded once. Their antigen targets remain unknown. The input for sequencing was cultured CD8+ T cells from PBMCs, taken from culture after CMV antigen stimulation. These receptors were collected from a human donor in good health (CMV status not recorded). Some clones in this sample may be carry-over from other donors' samples. Each CDR3 is given with its conserved first and last residue. D genes are given only for firm matches. Clone size is shown for a subset of rows, as once, few, many or a class of expanded clone.

V	D	size	J	DNA	CDR3
TRBV10-3	TRBD2	NA	TRBJ2-3	TGTGCCATCAGTGAGGGATCTAGCGGGGGGCTGACAGATACGCAGTATTTT	CAISEGSSGGLTDTQYF
TRBV7-6	TRBD2	few	TRBJ2-1	TGTGCCAGCAGTCCCGGGGGGTCGAACTCCTACAATGAGCAGTTCTTC	CASSPGGSNSYNEQFF
TRBV4-1	NA	NA	TRBJ2-6	TGCGCCAGCAGCCAATACGGATCTGGGGCCAACGTCCTGACTTTC	CASSQYGSGANVLTF
TRBV25-1	NA	NA	TRBJ1-2	TGTGCCAGCAGTGAATTGGGCCAGAACCTGTATGGCTACACCTTC	CASSELGQNLYGYTF
TRBV13	NA	NA	TRBJ1-1	TGTGCCAGCAGCCAAAGACAGGCCCACGCTGAAGCTTTCTTT	CASSQRQAHAEAFF
TRBV7-9	TRBD1	few	TRBJ2-7	TGTGCCAGCAGCTCTCACCGGGACAGCTCCTACGAGCAGTACTTC	CASSSHRDSSYEQYF
TRBV20-1	NA	NA	TRBJ2-1	TGCAGTCTCCAGGGAGGCAATGAGCAGTTTTTC	CSLQGGNEQFF
TRBV28	TRBD1	NA	TRBJ1-1	TGTGCCAGCAGTCCCTATCGGACAGGGAGAGCGAACACTGAAGCTTTCTTT	CASSPYRTGRANTEAFF
TRBV7-9	TRBD1	few	TRBJ2-5	TGTGCCAGCCGCGGACAGGAGCATCAAGAGACCCAGTACTTC	CASRGQEHQETQYF
TRBV7-2	NA	NA	TRBJ2-5	TGTGCCAGCATTAGGGGGGGCAAAGAACCGCCCCAAGAGACCCAGTACTTC	CASIRGGKEPPQETQYF
TRBV5-1	TRBD1	NA	TRBJ2-3	TGCGCCAGCAGCCGTACCGGGACAGGGGTCCGAGGCACAGATACGCAGTATTTT	CASSRTGTGVRGTDTQYF
TRBV12-5	NA	few	TRBJ2-3	TGTGCTAGTGGTTTGTCTGGGGCCGCTTATGACACAGATACGCAGTATTTT	CASGLSGAAYDTDTQYF
TRBV4-1	NA	NA	TRBJ1-1	TGCGCCAGCAGCACCCGCCTATCGACAGGCAACACTGAAGCTTTCTTT	CASSTRLSTGNTEAFF
TRBV11-2	TRBD1	NA	TRBJ2-7	TGTGCCAGCAGCCGCAGGGGGAACTACTACGAGCAGTACTTC	CASSRRGNYYEQYF
TRBV5-1	NA	NA	TRBJ2-7	TGCGCCAGCAGCCCACGACAGGCCGCCTACGAGCAGTACTTC	CASSPRQAAYEQYF
TRBV6-2/TRBV6-3	TRBD1	NA	TRBJ1-1	TGTGCCAGCAGCCTCGGACAGGGCGAGCCGAACACTGAAGCTTTCTTT	CASSLGQGEPNTEAFF
TRBV7-6	NA	many	TRBJ2-1	TGTGCCAGCAGCTTATTGGAGGATGAGCAGTTCTTC	CASSLLEDEQFF
TRBV12-3/TRBV12-4	TRBD1	few	TRBJ1-2	TGTGCCAGCAGTTTAGTCTATTCCGGGACAGGGATTGGCTACACCTTC	CASSLVYSGTGIGYTF
TRBV7-4	NA	NA	TRBJ1-1	TGTGCCAGCCTCGAAGGGGGGAACACTGAAGCTTTCTTT	CASLEGGNTEAFF
TRBV7-6	NA	few	TRBJ2-6	TGTGCCAGCAGCTTTTGGGACACCCAGGCTGGGGCCAACGTCCTGACTTTC	CASSFWDTQAGANVLTF
TRBV10-3	NA	few	TRBJ1-1	TGTGCCATCGCTGAGGCGATGAACACTGAAGCTTTCTTT	CAIAEAMNTEAFF
TRBV7-6	NA	many	TRBJ2-5	TGTGCCAGCAGCTTAGAAAGAGACCAAGAGACCCAGTACTTC	CASSLERDQETQYF
TRBV19	NA	NA	TRBJ2-1	TGTGCCAGTAGTATGTTAACAGGGAGCTACAATGAGCAGTTCTTT	CASSMLTGSYNEQFF
TRBV5-5	NA	NA	TRBJ1-6	TGTGCCAGCAGCTTGGCCTCGGGGATCTATTCACCCCTCCACTTT	CASSLASGIYSPLHF
TRBV28	TRBD1	many	TRBJ1-2	TGTGCCAGCAGTTCCCTCGGACAGGGGGCAGATACTAACTATGGCTACACCTTC	CASSSLGQGADTNYGYTF
TRBV7-3	TRBD1	few	TRBJ1-1	TGTGCCAGCAGCTCCTCGGGACAGGACACTGAAGCTTTCTTT	CASSSSGQDTEAFF
TRBV6-1	NA	NA	TRBJ2-2	TGTGCCAGCAGTGAGGAGGGGGAGTCGACCACCGGGGAGCTGTTTTTT	CASSEEGESTTGELFF
TRBV7-9	TRBD2	few	TRBJ2-3	TGTGCCAGTCTCGTCGGCCGGGGTGCGGGACTAGCGGGCCACCCCTTCGATACAGATACGCAGTATTTT	CASLVGRGAGLAGHPFDTDTQYF
TRBV25-1	TRBD1	few	TRBJ1-1	TGTGCCAGCAGTGATCGACAGGGGCTGAACACTGAAGCTTTCTTT	CASSDRQGLNTEAFF
TRBV27	TRBD1	NA	TRBJ2-3	TGTGCCAGCAGACAGGGGACCACGCAGTATTTT	CASRQGTTQYF